The clone carrying this T cell receptor (beta chain) is a singleton in its sample. This entry is derived from a study of blood T cell repertoires in COVID-19. Study-level background: From the United States, Italy and Spain came samples of acute and convalescent COVID-19. Nucleic acid was either cDNA or gDNA, and it came from T cells, B-cell-depleted T cells, or PBMCs.

The CDR3 covers 15 residues. J gave up 4 bases and V 5 bases, and 9 bases lay outside the gene matches. Germline lookup yields CDR1 SGHAT and CDR2 FQNNGV. Per the original data handling: Scientists estimated how many nucleated cells there were by amplifying reference gene primers. Data came from immunoSEQ multiplex PCR; TCRdb stores just in-frame clones and leaves some out. The V and J calls and clone size were taken over from that table, and D and trimming were inferred from the DNA. The data hold 150,000 to 200,000 clones, with 88% observed a single time. The gene calls are TRBV11-2 and TRBJ1-2; 8 bases map to TRBD1. The source is a man aged 60-69 years with acute or convalescent COVID-19. Sequencing input: peripheral blood. The chain's CDR3 is CASSNRQGHGYGYTF. The CDR3 nucleotides read TGTGCCAGCAGCAACCGACAGGGGCATGGCTATGGCTACACCTTC.